Listed below are T cell receptor beta chains from one sample, sequenced in a study of CD4 T cells in relation to SARS-CoV-2 and coronaviruses. The repertoire was sequenced with immunoSEQ multiplex PCR; TCRdb's copy has only in-frame clones and lacks some. The data contain some 35,000 clones, roughly 90% of them singletons. The sequenced sample was memory CD4+ T cells from PBMCs. All receptors come from an adult with COVID-19. CDR3s include the opening cysteine and the closing phenylalanine or tryptophan. A D gene is named only where the DNA matches it firmly. Rows may omit the clone size; those that give it use once, few, many or a size class.

V gene	J gene	clone size	D gene	CDR3 DNA	CDR3 protein
TRBV10-3	TRBJ2-7	-	-	TGTGCCATCAGTGAACTGCCAGCCCCCTACGAGCAGTACTTC	CAISELPAPYEQYF
TRBV29-1	TRBJ2-6	-	TRBD1	TGCAGCGTGGCCGACAGGGGTAGTCTCTCTGGGGCCAACGTCCTGACTTTC	CSVADRGSLSGANVLTF
TRBV2	TRBJ2-3	once	TRBD2	TGTGCCAGCAGCAATGGGGGGGAGAACACAGATACGCAGTATTTT	CASSNGGENTDTQYF
TRBV29-1	TRBJ2-4	-	-	TGCAGCGCCGCGTCCAGGGCGGACATTCAGTACTTC	CSAASRADIQYF
TRBV7-8	TRBJ1-4	-	TRBD1	TGTGCCAGCACCTTAGGGACAGCTAATGAAAAACTGTTTTTT	CASTLGTANEKLFF
TRBV6-5	TRBJ2-1	-	-	TGTGCCAGCAGACCCCCGGGACGTATTTACAATGAGCAGTTCTTC	CASRPPGRIYNEQFF
TRBV30	TRBJ2-7	-	-	TGTGCCTGGATTCCTGCAGGTCCACCCTACGAGCAGTACTTC	CAWIPAGPPYEQYF
TRBV7-7	TRBJ2-5	once	TRBD2	TGTGCTAGCAGCCTGGGACTAGCGGGGGGGCAGGAGACCCAGTACTTC	CASSLGLAGGQETQYF
TRBV15	TRBJ2-5	-	-	TGTGCCACCAGCAGAGATGGTCTCCTAGCTGGGCAAGAGACCCAGTACTTC	CATSRDGLLAGQETQYF
TRBV7-2	TRBJ2-6	-	-	TGTGCCAGCAGCCCTACCGCCAAAAACTCTGGGGCCAACGTCCTGACTTTC	CASSPTAKNSGANVLTF
TRBV9	TRBJ2-2	once	-	TGTGCCAGCGGGGGGGCCACAAACACCGGGGAGCTGTTTTTT	CASGGATNTGELFF
TRBV3-1/TRBV3-2	TRBJ2-1	-	-	TGTGCCAGCAGCCCTCGGGGGGCGAATGAGCAGTTCTTC	CASSPRGANEQFF
TRBV4-2	TRBJ1-2	-	-	TGTGCCAGCAGCCAAGATCGTTTCGGTTTGACAGGCGGACTCTATGGCTACACCTTC	CASSQDRFGLTGGLYGYTF
TRBV15	TRBJ2-1	-	-	TGTGCCACCAGCAGAGGATCAGGAGCTGGCAATGAGCAGTTCTTC	CATSRGSGAGNEQFF
TRBV30	TRBJ2-2	few	TRBD2	TGTGCCTGGAGTGTAGGACTAGTTAACGGGGAGCTGTTTTTT	CAWSVGLVNGELFF
TRBV5-6	TRBJ1-4	-	-	TGTGCCAGCAGCCGGACGGCAACTAATGAAAAACTGTTTTTT	CASSRTATNEKLFF
TRBV4-1	TRBJ1-6	few	-	TGCGCCAGCAGCCAAGATACAGATTCACCCCTCCACTTT	CASSQDTDSPLHF
TRBV27	TRBJ2-2	-	-	TGTGCCAGCACTGCAGAACCCGTGAACACCGGGGAGCTGTTTTTT	CASTAEPVNTGELFF
TRBV5-1	TRBJ2-2	-	TRBD2	TGCGCCAGCAGCTTGGCTAGCGGGGGGAACACCGGGGAGCTGTTTTTT	CASSLASGGNTGELFF
TRBV6-4	TRBJ2-3	-	TRBD2	TGTGCCAGCAGCCGTCTTGGTCTCCTAGCGGGGTCCACAGATACGCAGTATTTT	CASSRLGLLAGSTDTQYF
TRBV5-6	TRBJ2-7	-	-	TGTGCCAGCAGTCAGACGGCAGATGACTACGAGCAGTACTTC	CASSQTADDYEQYF
TRBV5-8	TRBJ2-1	-	-	TGTGCCAGCCTCCTGGAGGGAAAACGCCACAATGAGCAGTTCTTC	CASLLEGKRHNEQFF
TRBV3-1/TRBV3-2	TRBJ1-4	-	-	TGTGCTGTGGGCGGACTAAACGAAAAACTGTTTTTT	CAVGGLNEKLFF
TRBV7-2	TRBJ1-1	-	-	TGTGCCAGCAGCTCAAGTAGGGGGAGCACTGAAGCTTTCTTT	CASSSSRGSTEAFF
TRBV27	TRBJ2-5	once	-	TGTGCCAGCAGTCCGATCGGCTACCAAGAGACCCAGTACTTC	CASSPIGYQETQYF
TRBV18	TRBJ2-2	-	TRBD2	TGTGCCAGCTCACCAACTAGCGGGGGCACGAACACCGGGGAGCTGTTTTTT	CASSPTSGGTNTGELFF
TRBV10-3	TRBJ2-7	-	TRBD1	TGTGCCAGTAAAGGGGGCCGGATAACCAGCGAGCAGTACTTC	CASKGGRITSEQYF
TRBV28	TRBJ1-4	-	TRBD1	TGTGCCAGCAGAACAGACAGGGCGACTAATGAAAAACTGTTTTTT	CASRTDRATNEKLFF
TRBV5-4	TRBJ2-5	once	TRBD2	TGTGCCAGCAGCTTGGCGGAGCTAGCGGGTAAAGGGACCCAGTACTTC	CASSLAELAGKGTQYF
TRBV6-5	TRBJ2-7	-	-	TGTGCCAGCAGTTACGGGAGACAGGTGGGAACCTACGAGCAGTACTTC	CASSYGRQVGTYEQYF
TRBV5-1	TRBJ1-1	-	-	TGCGCCAGCAGCTTGGTACAGATGAACACTGAAGCTTTCTTT	CASSLVQMNTEAFF
TRBV10-1	TRBJ2-7	-	TRBD1	TGCGCCAGCGGGTGGACAGGGAACGAGCAGTACTTC	CASGWTGNEQYF
TRBV24-1	TRBJ2-3	once	TRBD1	TGTGCCACCAGTGATAGGGGTTCAGGGGACAGCCTCTCTAATACGCAGTATTTT	CATSDRGSGDSLSNTQYF
TRBV19	TRBJ1-3	-	-	TGTGCCAGTAGTCCGGGAAACACCATATATTTT	CASSPGNTIYF
TRBV6-5	TRBJ2-7	few	TRBD1	TGTGCCAGCAGTTTCCAGACAGGGATCTACGAGCAGTACTTC	CASSFQTGIYEQYF
TRBV6-2/TRBV6-3	TRBJ1-4	-	-	TGTGCCAGCAGTTCGGGACTAACTAATGAAAAACTGTTTTTT	CASSSGLTNEKLFF
TRBV4-1	TRBJ2-1	-	TRBD2	TGCGCCAGCAGCCAACAAGGTTCGGGGGGGCCTTACAATGAGCAGTTCTTC	CASSQQGSGGPYNEQFF
TRBV6-1	TRBJ2-7	-	-	TGTGCCAGCAGTGAAATGGGGTACTCCTACGAGCAGTACTTC	CASSEMGYSYEQYF
TRBV28	TRBJ2-2	-	-	TGTGCCAGCAGGGTGTCAGGTAGCGGACCCACCGGGGAGCTGTTTTTT	CASRVSGSGPTGELFF
TRBV6-1	TRBJ2-6	-	TRBD2	TGTGCCAGCAGTGAATTACTAGCGGGGGGAACCTCTGGGGCCAACGTCCTGACTTTC	CASSELLAGGTSGANVLTF
TRBV5-1	TRBJ1-1	-	-	TGCGCCAGCAGCTTCCCGCGGGACGGCATGAACACTGAAGCTTTCTTT	CASSFPRDGMNTEAFF
TRBV14	TRBJ1-1	-	-	TGTGCCAGCAGCCTGGCGCCGGGCACTGAAGCTTTCTTT	CASSLAPGTEAFF
TRBV18	TRBJ2-7	-	-	TGTGCCAGCTCACCAGTTGTGGGGGGCATCGTCTACGAGCAGTACTTC	CASSPVVGGIVYEQYF
TRBV3-1/TRBV3-2	TRBJ2-7	-	TRBD1	TGTGCCAGCAGCCCCCGGGACAGGGAGTACGAGCAGTACTTC	CASSPRDREYEQYF
TRBV3-1/TRBV3-2	TRBJ1-1	once	-	TGTGCCAGCAGCCATTCAACTCCGGGAAGCACTGAAGCTTTCTTT	CASSHSTPGSTEAFF
TRBV5-4	TRBJ1-4	-	-	TGTGCCAGCAGCTCGGCGGGTGAAAAACTGTTTTTT	CASSSAGEKLFF
TRBV19	TRBJ2-5	once	-	TGTGCCAGTAGTAGACGACAGGATAGCGAGACCCAGTACTTC	CASSRRQDSETQYF
TRBV18	TRBJ2-2	-	-	TGTGCCAGCTCACCCCGTACAATCAACACCGGGGAGCTGTTTTTT	CASSPRTINTGELFF
TRBV10-1	TRBJ2-5	-	TRBD1	TGCGCCAGCAGTGAGTCAGGGGGCTTAGAGACCCAGTACTTC	CASSESGGLETQYF
TRBV18	TRBJ2-1	-	TRBD2	TGTGCCAGCCTTCCGGCTAGCGGCGACCACAATGAGCAGTTCTTC	CASLPASGDHNEQFF
TRBV7-2	TRBJ2-1	-	TRBD2	TGTGCCAGCAGGGGGACTAGCGGGAGCTACAATGAGCAGTTCTTC	CASRGTSGSYNEQFF
TRBV3-1/TRBV3-2	TRBJ1-6	once	-	TGTGCCAGCAGAAAACAGGACTCCTATAATTCACCCCTCCACTTT	CASRKQDSYNSPLHF
TRBV6-5	TRBJ1-2	-	-	TGTGCCAGCAGACCCACAGACTATGGCTACACCTTC	CASRPTDYGYTF
TRBV7-2	TRBJ1-1	-	-	TGTGCCAGCAGCTTTCAGGGAAACACTGAAGCTTTCTTT	CASSFQGNTEAFF
TRBV7-2	TRBJ2-7	-	TRBD1	TGTGCCAGCAGCGTCATAGAGGGACAGATTTACGAGCAGTACTTC	CASSVIEGQIYEQYF
TRBV19	TRBJ2-5	-	TRBD2	TGTGCCAGTAGTATCCTAGCGGGGGCCGTCCAAGAGACCCAGTACTTC	CASSILAGAVQETQYF
TRBV5-1	TRBJ2-2	-	TRBD2	TGCGCCAGCAGCGAACAGCGGGGGGGCCCCGGGGAGCTGTTTTTT	CASSEQRGGPGELFF
TRBV5-6	TRBJ2-5	-	-	TGTGCCAGCAGCTTTTTAGGTAGCGGCTCCCCCCAGTACTTC	CASSFLGSGSPQYF
TRBV29-1	TRBJ2-5	-	TRBD2	TGCAGCGTTGGGGTCCCTAGCGGGGGGCGTAAAGAGACCCAGTACTTC	CSVGVPSGGRKETQYF
TRBV11-2	TRBJ2-1	-	-	TGTGCCAGCAGCTTAGAGTCGGGTCGGCCATCCAATGAGCAGTTCTTC	CASSLESGRPSNEQFF